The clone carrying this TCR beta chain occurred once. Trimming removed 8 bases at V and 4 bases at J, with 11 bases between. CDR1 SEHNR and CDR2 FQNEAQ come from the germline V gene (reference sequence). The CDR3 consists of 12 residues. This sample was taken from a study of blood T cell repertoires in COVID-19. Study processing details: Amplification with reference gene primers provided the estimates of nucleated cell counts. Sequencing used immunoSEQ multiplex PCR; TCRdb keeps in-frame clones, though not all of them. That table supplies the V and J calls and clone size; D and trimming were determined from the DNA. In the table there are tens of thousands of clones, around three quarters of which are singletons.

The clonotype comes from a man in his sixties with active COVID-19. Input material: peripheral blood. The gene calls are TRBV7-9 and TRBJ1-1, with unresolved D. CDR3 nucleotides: TGTGCCAGCGGTGGTAGGAGCACTGAAGCTTTCTTT. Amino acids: CASGGRSTEAFF.